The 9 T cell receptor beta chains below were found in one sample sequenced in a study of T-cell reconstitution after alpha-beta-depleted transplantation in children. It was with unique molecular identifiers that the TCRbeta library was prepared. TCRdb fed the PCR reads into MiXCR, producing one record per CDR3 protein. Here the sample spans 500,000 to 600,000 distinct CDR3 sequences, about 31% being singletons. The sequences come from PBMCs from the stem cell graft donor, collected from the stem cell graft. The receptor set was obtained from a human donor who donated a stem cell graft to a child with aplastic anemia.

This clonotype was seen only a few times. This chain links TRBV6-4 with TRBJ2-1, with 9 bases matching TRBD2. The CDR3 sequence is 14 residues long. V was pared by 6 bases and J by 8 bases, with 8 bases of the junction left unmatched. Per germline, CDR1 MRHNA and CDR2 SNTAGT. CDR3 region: CASSLLAGGDEQFF. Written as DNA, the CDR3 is TGTGCCAGCAGCCTACTAGCGGGTGGGGATGAGCAGTTCTTC.

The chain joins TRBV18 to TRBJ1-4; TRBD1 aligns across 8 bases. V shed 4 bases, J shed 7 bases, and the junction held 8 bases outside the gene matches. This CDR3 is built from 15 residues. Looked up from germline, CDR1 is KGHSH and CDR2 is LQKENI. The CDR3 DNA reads TGTGCCAGCTCACTCGGACAGGGAGGAGGTGAAAAACTGTTTTTT. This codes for CASSLGQGGGEKLFF.

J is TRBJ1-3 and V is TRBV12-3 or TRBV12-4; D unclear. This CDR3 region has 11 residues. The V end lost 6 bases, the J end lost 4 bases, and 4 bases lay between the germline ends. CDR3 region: CASSWGNTIYF. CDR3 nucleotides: TGTGCCAGCAGCTGGGGAAACACCATATATTTT.

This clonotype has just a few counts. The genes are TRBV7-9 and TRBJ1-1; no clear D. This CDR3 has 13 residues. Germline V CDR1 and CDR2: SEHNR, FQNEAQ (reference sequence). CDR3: CAPDPHRNTEAFF. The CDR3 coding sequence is TGTGCGCCGGACCCACACCGCAACACTGAAGCTTTCTTT.

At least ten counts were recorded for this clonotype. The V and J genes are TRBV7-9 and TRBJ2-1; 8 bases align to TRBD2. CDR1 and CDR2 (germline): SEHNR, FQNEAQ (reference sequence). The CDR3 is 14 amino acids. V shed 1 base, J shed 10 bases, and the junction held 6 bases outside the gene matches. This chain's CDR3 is CASSLGGLGNEQFF. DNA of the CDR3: TGTGCCAGCAGCTTAGGGGGACTAGGAAACGAGCAGTTCTTC.

This CDR3 reads CASSVAVSGRAPTGELFF. CDR3 sequence (DNA): TGTGCCAGCAGCGTAGCGGTTTCGGGCAGGGCCCCTACCGGGGAGCTGTTTTTT. The chain employs TRBV9 and TRBJ2-2; tentative D call: TRBD1 (5 bases). The germline V gene has CDR1 SGDLS and CDR2 YYNGEE. The CDR3 is made up of 18 amino acids. V was trimmed by 0 bases and J by 5 bases, leaving 20 bases between them.

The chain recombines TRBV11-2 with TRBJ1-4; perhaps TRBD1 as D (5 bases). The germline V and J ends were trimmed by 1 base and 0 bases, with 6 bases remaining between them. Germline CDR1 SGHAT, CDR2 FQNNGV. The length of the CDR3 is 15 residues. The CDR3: CASSLVQATNEKLFF. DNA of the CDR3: TGTGCCAGCAGCTTAGTACAGGCAACTAATGAAAAACTGTTTTTT.

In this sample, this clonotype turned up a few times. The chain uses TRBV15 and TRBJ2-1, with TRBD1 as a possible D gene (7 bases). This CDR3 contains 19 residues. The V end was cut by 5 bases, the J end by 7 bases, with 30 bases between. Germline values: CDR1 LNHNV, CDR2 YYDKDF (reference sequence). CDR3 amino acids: CATSERQGRMGGIKNEQFF. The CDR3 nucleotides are TGTGCCACCAGCGAACGACAGGGTCGGATGGGAGGAATAAAGAATGAGCAGTTCTTC.

The CDR3 DNA reads TGCAGCGCCTGGACGTACTCTGGAAACACCATATATTTT. It translates to CSAWTYSGNTIYF. The chain employs TRBV29-1 and TRBJ1-3, with D unclear. CDR1 and CDR2 (germline): SQVTM, ANQGSEA. Trimming removed 7 bases from V and 0 bases from J, with 10 bases in between. The CDR3 contains 13 residues.